This T cell receptor beta chain stems from a study of blood T cell repertoires in COVID-19. The CDR3 extends over 12 amino acids. Germline V CDR1 and CDR2: GTSNPN, SVGIG (reference sequence). The V end lost 4 bases, the J end lost 2 bases, and 8 bases lay between the germline ends. Repertoires were generated with immunoSEQ multiplex PCR, while TCRdb's copy carries only in-frame clones and drops some. Of fewer than 300,000 clones in the sample, 75% to 95% were seen once. V usage is TRBV30 and J usage is TRBJ1-2; D is possibly TRBD1 (5 bases). The specimen was PBMCs or T cells enriched from blood (not recorded which). This TCR derives from a woman in her twenties or thirties who had recovered from COVID-19. The CDR3, as DNA: TGTGCCTGGAAGGGGCAGAACTATGGCTACACCTTC. Protein product: CAWKGQNYGYTF.